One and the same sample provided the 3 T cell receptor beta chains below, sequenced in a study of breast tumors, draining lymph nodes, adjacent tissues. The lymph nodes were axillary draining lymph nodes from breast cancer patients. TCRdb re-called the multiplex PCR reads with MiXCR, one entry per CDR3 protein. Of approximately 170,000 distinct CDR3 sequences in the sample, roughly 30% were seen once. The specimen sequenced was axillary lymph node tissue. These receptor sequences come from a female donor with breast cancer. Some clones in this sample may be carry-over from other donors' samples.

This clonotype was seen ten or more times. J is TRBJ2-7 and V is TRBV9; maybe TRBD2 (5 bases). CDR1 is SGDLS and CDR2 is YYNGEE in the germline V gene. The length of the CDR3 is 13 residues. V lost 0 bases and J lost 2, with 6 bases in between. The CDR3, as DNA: TGTGCCAGCAGCGTAGACGGGGCCTACGAGCAGTACTTC. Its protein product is CASSVDGAYEQYF.

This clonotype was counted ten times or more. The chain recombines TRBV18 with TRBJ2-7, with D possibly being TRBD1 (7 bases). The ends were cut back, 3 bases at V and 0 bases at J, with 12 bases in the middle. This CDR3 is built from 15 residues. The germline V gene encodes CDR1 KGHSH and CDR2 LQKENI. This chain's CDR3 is CASSPQGGNSYEQYF. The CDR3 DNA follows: TGTGCCAGCTCACCCCAGGGGGGCAACTCCTACGAGCAGTACTTC.

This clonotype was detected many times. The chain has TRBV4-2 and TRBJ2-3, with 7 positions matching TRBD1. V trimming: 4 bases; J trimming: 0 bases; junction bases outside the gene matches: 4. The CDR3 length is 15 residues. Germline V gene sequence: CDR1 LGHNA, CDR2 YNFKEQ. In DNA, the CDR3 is TGTGCCAGCAGCCCGCGGACAGGTAGCACAGATACGCAGTATTTT. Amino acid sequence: CASSPRTGSTDTQYF.